The 29 T cell receptor beta chains in this list originate from one sample, sequenced in a study of T cell responses to AZD1222 COVID-19 vaccine. Sequenced by immunoSEQ multiplex PCR; TCRdb stores in-frame clones only, minus some. The data show around 110,000 clones, 70% to 90% seen once. The starting material was peripheral blood, obtained 28 days after the second AZD1222 dose. These receptors originate from an adult who received the AZD1222 COVID-19 vaccine.

The rearrangement links TRBV5-1 to TRBJ2-7; tentative D call: TRBD1 (7 bases). V lost 0 bases and J lost 4, with 14 bases in between. Germline lookup yields CDR1 SGHRS and CDR2 YFSETQ. This CDR3 region has 15 residues. CDR3 amino acids: CASSLEQGGHYEQYF. Here the CDR3 DNA reads TGCGCCAGCAGCTTGGAGCAGGGGGGCCATTACGAGCAGTACTTC.

V usage is TRBV11-2 and J usage is TRBJ2-2; 8 bases agree with TRBD2. J lost 0 bases, V lost 4 bases, and 7 bases had no gene match. The germline gives CDR1 SGHAT, CDR2 FQNNGV. This CDR3 is 17 amino acids long. This CDR3 is CASSSQPSGPNTGELFF. CDR3 bases: TGTGCCAGCAGCTCCCAGCCTAGCGGGCCGAACACCGGGGAGCTGTTTTTT.

V usage is TRBV10-1 and J usage is TRBJ1-2, with D perhaps matching TRBD1 (6 bases). Germline V gives CDR1 WNHNN, CDR2 SYGVQD (reference sequence). This CDR3 is built from 13 residues. V was pared by 6 bases and J by 4 bases, with 12 bases between. As DNA, the CDR3 is TGCGCCAGCAGCTCTGACAGGCTCTATGGCTACACCTTC. It is translated as CASSSDRLYGYTF.

The genes are TRBV4-2 and TRBJ2-5; tentative D call: TRBD1 (5 bases). Germline lookup yields CDR1 LGHNA and CDR2 YNFKEQ. The germline V and J ends were trimmed by 0 bases and 1 base, with 12 bases remaining between them. This CDR3 has 16 residues. The CDR3 protein is CASSQDLGAGQETQYF. The CDR3 nucleotides are TGTGCCAGCAGCCAAGACCTTGGGGCAGGCCAAGAGACCCAGTACTTC.

The rearrangement uses TRBV27 and TRBJ1-2; 10 nucleotides align to TRBD1. The CDR3 is 15 residues long. The germline CDR1 and CDR2 sequences are MNHEY and SMNVEV (reference sequence). V shed 5 bases, J shed 6 bases, and the junction held 9 bases outside the gene matches. The CDR3 spells CASSPRDRGWDGYTF. CDR3 bases: TGTGCCAGCAGTCCCCGGGACAGGGGCTGGGATGGCTACACCTTC.

The V and J genes are TRBV6-1 and TRBJ2-1, with D tentatively TRBD1 (5 bases). CDR3 length equals 13 residues. Trimming removed 0 bases at V and 5 bases at J, with 5 bases between. Germline CDR1 is MNHNS and CDR2 is SASEGT. The CDR3 is CASSEAGHNEQFF. CDR3 DNA sequence: TGTGCCAGCAGTGAAGCGGGGCACAATGAGCAGTTCTTC.

The chain couples TRBV6-5 to TRBJ2-3; tentatively, D is TRBD1 (6 bases). The ends were cut back, 9 bases at V and 1 base at J, with 14 bases in the middle. Germline CDR1 reads MNHEY; CDR2 reads SVGAGI. The CDR3 is made up of 14 amino acids. The CDR3 is CASRLTGRTDTQYF. The CDR3 DNA is TGTGCCAGTAGACTTACAGGGCGCACAGATACGCAGTATTTT.

The chain has TRBV6-5 and TRBJ2-7; tentative D call: TRBD2 (6 bases). There are 14 residues in the CDR3. V lost 4 bases and J 2 bases, leaving 12 bases between the germline ends. Germline lookup yields CDR1 MNHEY and CDR2 SVGAGI. The CDR3 bases are TGTGCCAGCAGTTGGAGGGGACGGACCTACGAGCAGTACTTC. Translated, it gives CASSWRGRTYEQYF.

The count of this clone is one. The chain carries TRBV6-1 and TRBJ1-2; the D gene is possibly TRBD1 (6 bases). The V and J ends lost 1 base and 2 bases respectively, with 17 bases between them. CDR1 and CDR2 from the germline V gene are MNHNS and SASEGT. This CDR3 region has 17 residues. The CDR3 DNA sequence: TGTGCCAGCAGTGAAGTCATGACGGGAACAGGGAACTATGGCTACACCTTC. It translates to CASSEVMTGTGNYGYTF.

CDR3 coding DNA: TGTGCTAGTGGTTTGGTAATGGGACGGACAAACACTGAAGCTTTCTTT. Amino acid sequence: CASGLVMGRTNTEAFF. The chain couples TRBV12-5 to TRBJ1-1; TRBD1 is a possible D gene (5 bases). From germline, CDR1 is LGHNT and CDR2 FRNRAP. The CDR3 is 16 amino acids. Trimming removed 0 bases from V and 2 bases from J, with 13 bases in between.

The CDR3 here is CASSLGPATGEAFF. DNA of the CDR3: TGTGCCAGCAGCTTAGGACCCGCGACAGGGGAGGCTTTCTTT. The chain employs TRBV11-2 and TRBJ1-1; 8 nucleotides line up with TRBD1. Germline trimming cut 1 base from V and 11 bases from J; bases unmatched to any gene: 9. Per germline, CDR1 SGHAT and CDR2 FQNNGV. This CDR3 has 14 amino acids.

The chain links TRBV12-3 or TRBV12-4 to TRBJ2-2; D tentatively fits TRBD1 or TRBD2 (5 bases each). This CDR3 contains 13 residues. Trimming pared 8 bases from V and 6 bases from J, leaving 13 bases between. The CDR3 nucleotides read TGTGCCAGCGACTCTCGGGGACCCGGGGAGCTGTTTTTT. Translating gives CASDSRGPGELFF.

The CDR3 is CASSPGPVEAFF. In DNA form, the CDR3 reads TGTGCCAGCAGCCCGGGACCGGTTGAAGCTTTCTTT. This chain joins TRBV11-1 and TRBJ1-1; a possible D gene is TRBD1 (5 bases). Looked up from germline, CDR1 is SGHAT and CDR2 is FQDESV (reference sequence). Trimming took 5 bases from V and 7 from J, leaving 11 bases between them. The CDR3 contains 12 residues.

The chain carries TRBV7-2 and TRBJ1-5, with unresolved D. In germline, CDR1 is SGHTA, CDR2 FQGNSA. V was cut by 5 bases and J by 0 bases, with 8 bases left in between. The CDR3 runs to 14 residues. The CDR3, as DNA: TGTGCCAGCAGCGCAGCCCCTAGCAATCAGCCCCAGCATTTT. This gives the protein CASSAAPSNQPQHF.

This chain joins TRBV30 and TRBJ1-3; a weak D match, TRBD1 (6 bases). The CDR3 runs 12 residues. V dropped 2 bases and J dropped 4 bases, with 6 bases sitting between them. CDR1 and CDR2 (germline): GTSNPN, SVGIG (reference sequence). CDR3 region: CAWSTGGNTIYF. The CDR3 nucleotides are TGTGCCTGGAGTACAGGGGGAAACACCATATATTTT.

The genes are TRBV19 and TRBJ2-3; D remains unclear. The CDR3 sequence is 16 residues long. The ends were cut back, 5 bases at V and 0 bases at J, with 15 bases in the middle. Germline CDR1 reads LNHDA; CDR2 reads SQIVND (reference sequence). CDR3 amino acids: CASSERGTPSTDTQYF. The DNA for the CDR3 is TGTGCCAGTAGTGAACGTGGAACCCCAAGCACAGATACGCAGTATTTT.

This chain connects TRBV30 to TRBJ1-5; 10 bases are shared with TRBD1. V was clipped by 2 bases and J by 5 bases; unmatched bases: 3. Germline V CDR1 and CDR2: GTSNPN, SVGIG (reference sequence). This CDR3 region has 14 residues. In nucleotides, the CDR3 is TGTGCCTGGAGTTTGGGGACAGGGGATCAGCCCCAGCATTTT. Protein: CAWSLGTGDQPQHF.

The rearrangement joins TRBV6-1 to TRBJ1-6; D uncertain. Trimming removed 2 bases from V and 0 bases from J, with 11 bases in between. The CDR3 runs 17 residues. Germline-derived CDR1 and CDR2 are MNHNS and SASEGT. CDR3 in amino acids: CASSESRYSSYNSPLHF. The DNA for the CDR3 is TGTGCCAGCAGTGAATCGCGTTATAGCTCCTATAATTCACCCCTCCACTTT.

The genes are TRBV7-9 and TRBJ1-6; the D is unclear. This CDR3 is 14 amino acids long. The ends were cut back, 0 bases at V and 9 bases at J, with 9 bases in the middle. The germline V gene has CDR1 SEHNR and CDR2 FQNEAQ (reference sequence). CDR3 in amino acids: CASSLAASRSPLHF. The CDR3 nucleotides read TGTGCCAGCAGCTTAGCGGCGTCTCGTTCACCCCTCCACTTT.

Only a few counts were recorded for this clone. The chain joins TRBV24-1 to TRBJ1-5; D may be TRBD1 (5 bases). The V gene's germline CDR1 is KGHDR and CDR2 SFDVKD. The V and J ends lost 4 bases and 4 bases respectively, with 13 bases between them. This CDR3 spans 15 amino acids. In DNA form, the CDR3 reads TGTGCCACCAGTGAGGCAGGGCACTCTAATCAGCCCCAGCATTTT. Translating it yields CATSEAGHSNQPQHF.

The chain couples TRBV11-2 to TRBJ1-2, with 7 bases aligning to TRBD1. This CDR3 spans 14 amino acids. J was trimmed by 4 bases and V by 5 bases; bases with no gene match: 7. CDR1 SGHAT and CDR2 FQNNGV come from the germline V gene. DNA of the CDR3: TGTGCCAGCAGCCCCGACAGGGATTCCTATGGCTACACCTTC. This translates into CASSPDRDSYGYTF.

This chain uses TRBV19 with TRBJ1-1, with 9 bases lining up with TRBD1. The CDR3 consists of 15 residues. Germline values: CDR1 LNHDA, CDR2 SQIVND (reference sequence). The trim removed 3 bases at V and 4 bases at J, leaving 6 bases unmatched. The chain's CDR3 is CASSITGGGGTEAFF. Written as DNA, the CDR3 is TGTGCCAGTAGTATCACAGGGGGCGGTGGCACTGAAGCTTTCTTT.

The chain employs TRBV25-1 and TRBJ1-6; D is ambiguous. The CDR3 has 15 amino acids. Trimming stripped 9 bases from V and 7 bases from J, with 19 bases between. Per the germline V gene, CDR1 is MGHDK and CDR2 is SYGVNS. Here the CDR3 reads CASRPITAGNSPLHF. The CDR3 DNA follows: TGTGCCAGTCGTCCAATTACGGCCGGGAATTCACCCCTCCACTTT.

The chain has TRBV7-2 and TRBJ1-6; no clear D gene. From germline, CDR1 is SGHTA and CDR2 FQGNSA. Trimming took off 8 bases at V and 7 bases at J, with 15 bases between the two ends. The CDR3 runs to 14 residues. The CDR3 loop is CASSVGPRNSPLHF. The CDR3, as DNA: TGTGCCAGCTCCGTGGGCCCCCGGAATTCACCCCTCCACTTT.

V is TRBV9 and J is TRBJ2-7; 8 positions match TRBD2. Germline CDR1 SGDLS, CDR2 YYNGEE. V lost 4 bases to trimming and J lost 3 bases; unmatched junction nucleotides: 9. This CDR3 spans 15 amino acids. Here the CDR3 reads CASSFDSGANYEQYF. The CDR3 DNA follows: TGTGCCAGCAGCTTTGATAGCGGGGCCAACTACGAGCAGTACTTC.

The rearrangement links TRBV6-5 to TRBJ1-2; no clear D gene. The CDR3 has 13 residues. Germline V gene data show CDR1 as MNHEY and CDR2 as SVGAGI. Between the trimmed V and J ends, which lost 10 bases and 5 bases, there was a span of 17 bases. Written as DNA, the CDR3 is TGTGCCACCACTAGGGCAGGCGAATATGGCTACACCTTC. Encoded protein: CATTRAGEYGYTF.

CDR3 DNA: TGTGCCAGCTCTCGGGACAGGGCGAACACCGGGGAGCTGTTTTTT. Translation: CASSRDRANTGELFF. The chain has TRBV18 and TRBJ2-2; 9 nucleotides line up with TRBD1. Germline-derived CDR1 and CDR2 are KGHSH and LQKENI. Trimming removed 6 bases from V and 0 bases from J; junction bases left unmatched: 2. CDR3 size: 15 residues.

The rearrangement joins TRBV19 to TRBJ1-3; 7 nucleotides match TRBD1. Per the germline V gene, CDR1 is LNHDA and CDR2 is SQIVND (reference sequence). V shed 9 bases and J 8 bases; nucleotides not matched to a gene: 13. This CDR3 is 14 amino acids long. The CDR3 sequence: CASRTGEGGHTIYF. For the CDR3, the DNA is TGTGCCAGCCGTACAGGGGAAGGTGGCCACACCATATATTTT.

This clone was recorded a few times. J is TRBJ2-5 and V is TRBV4-3, with D perhaps matching TRBD1 (6 bases). Germline loops: CDR1 LGHNA, CDR2 YSLEER. Trimming pared 0 bases from V and 5 bases from J, leaving 10 bases between. The CDR3 loop spans 14 amino acids. CDR3 protein: CASSQDRQGETQYF. The CDR3 nucleotides are TGCGCCAGCAGCCAAGATCGTCAGGGGGAGACCCAGTACTTC.